These 24 T cell receptor beta chains came from one sample sequenced in a study of T cells after yellow fever vaccination. Each CDR3 protein gets one entry after TCRdb re-called the 5' RACE reads with MiXCR. The data show just under 85,000 distinct CDR3 sequences, roughly 15% seen once. The sequencing used CD8+ T cells not binding an NS4B(214-222) dextramer, sorted from PBMCs, collected roughly 20 days after the first yellow fever vaccination. The origin of the receptors is a man aged 18 to 30 who received the YFV17D yellow fever vaccine.

This clonotype occurred a few times. The rearrangement links TRBV5-5 to TRBJ2-1; no reliable D call. The CDR3 is 15 amino acids. Trimming stripped 5 bases from V and 0 bases from J, with 12 bases between. Per germline, CDR1 SGHKS and CDR2 YYEKEE (reference sequence). The chain's CDR3 is CASRVDVSSYNEQFF. CDR3 coding DNA: TGTGCCAGCAGGGTAGACGTGAGCTCCTACAATGAGCAGTTCTTC.

The rearrangement joins TRBV20-1 to TRBJ1-1; D might be TRBD1 (5 bases). With 6 bases removed from V and 0 bases from J, the gap between germline ends came to 14 bases. The CDR3 is made up of 14 amino acids. In germline, CDR1 is DFQATT, CDR2 SNEGSKA (reference sequence). The chain's CDR3 is CSAREERMNTEAFF. CDR3 sequence (DNA): TGCAGTGCCAGGGAGGAGCGCATGAACACTGAAGCTTTCTTT.

This clonotype was picked up a small number of times. V usage is TRBV11-1 and J usage is TRBJ2-3; TRBD1 aligns across 9 bases. The CDR3 is 18 residues long. With V trimmed by 5 bases and J by 5 bases, 17 bases remained unmatched. Germline values: CDR1 SGHAT, CDR2 FQDESV (reference sequence). The CDR3 here is CASSQPLDRGAGGDTQYF. CDR3 in DNA: TGTGCCAGCAGCCAACCGCTCGACAGGGGGGCTGGGGGAGATACGCAGTATTTT.

This clonotype has just a few counts. The rearrangement links TRBV6-2 or TRBV6-3 to TRBJ1-5, with D possibly being TRBD1 (5 bases). The germline V gene encodes CDR1 MNHEY and CDR2 SVGEGT. This CDR3 spans 13 amino acids. V dropped 5 bases and J dropped 6 bases, with 11 bases sitting between them. CDR3 nucleotide sequence: TGTGCCAGCAGTCCAGGGAAGAGTCAGCCCCAGCATTTT. Protein sequence: CASSPGKSQPQHF.

The chain has TRBV4-3 and TRBJ1-2; D remains unclear. CDR3 length equals 14 residues. Trimming cost V 0 bases and J 3 bases, with 8 bases left between them. Germline lookup yields CDR1 LGHNA and CDR2 YSLEER. The CDR3 region is CASSQDSQHYGYTF. The CDR3 nucleotides read TGCGCCAGCAGCCAAGATTCCCAGCACTATGGCTACACCTTC.

The chain combines TRBV4-3 with TRBJ2-3; no clear D. The germline V and J ends were trimmed by 0 bases and 1 base, with 8 bases remaining between them. Germline V gives CDR1 LGHNA, CDR2 YSLEER. This CDR3 region has 15 residues. The CDR3 region is CASSQDDGRTDTQYF. The CDR3 DNA is TGCGCCAGCAGCCAAGACGACGGGCGCACAGATACGCAGTATTTT.

V and J are TRBV13 and TRBJ2-7; D not resolved. V gave up 3 bases and J gave up 7 bases, with 7 bases separating them. Germline V CDR1 and CDR2: PRHDT, FYEKMQ (reference sequence). CDR3 length equals 11 residues. The CDR3 here is CASSLIMEQYF. CDR3 coding DNA: TGTGCCAGCAGCTTGATCATGGAGCAGTACTTC.

V usage is TRBV7-2 and J usage is TRBJ2-1, with a possible D match to TRBD2 (5 bases). V was pared by 0 bases and J by 8 bases, with 17 bases between. The CDR3 loop spans 16 amino acids. Germline V gene sequence: CDR1 SGHTA, CDR2 FQGNSA. This CDR3 reads CASSLARTSICDEQFF. CDR3 coding DNA: TGTGCCAGCAGCTTAGCCCGAACTAGTATCTGTGATGAGCAGTTCTTC.

This clonotype has more than one count but fewer than ten. The chain employs TRBV5-1 and TRBJ2-1, with D perhaps matching TRBD1 (6 bases). The ends were cut back, 5 bases at V and 8 bases at J, with 23 bases in the middle. The germline gives CDR1 SGHRS, CDR2 YFSETQ. The CDR3 length is 16 residues. For the CDR3, the DNA is TGCGCCAGCAGATTTACAGGGCCAAGCATCCTCTATGAGCAGTTCTTC. This encodes CASRFTGPSILYEQFF.

This clonotype was seen only a few times. This chain connects TRBV7-9 to TRBJ2-3; D is unresolved. The CDR3 is made up of 12 amino acids. The germline gives CDR1 SEHNR, CDR2 FQNEAQ (reference sequence). V dropped 5 bases and J dropped 6 bases, with 9 bases sitting between them. The CDR3 sequence is CASSPLWDTQYF. Here the CDR3 DNA reads TGTGCCAGCAGCCCACTTTGGGATACGCAGTATTTT.

This clonotype came up a few times. The chain employs TRBV12-3 or TRBV12-4 and TRBJ2-5; D gene ambiguous. The ends were cut back, 3 bases at V and 4 bases at J, with 9 bases in the middle. CDR3 length equals 13 residues. CDR3 sequence: CASSFWPRETQYF. CDR3 nucleotides: TGTGCCAGCAGTTTCTGGCCCCGAGAGACCCAGTACTTC.

This clonotype has ten or more counts. This chain joins TRBV4-3 and TRBJ2-7, with D possibly matching TRBD1 (6 bases). Germline loops: CDR1 LGHNA, CDR2 YSLEER. The CDR3 loop spans 13 amino acids. V gave up 1 base and J gave up 7 bases, with 11 bases separating them. CDR3 DNA: TGCGCCAGCAGCCAAGGCACAGGGAATGAGCAGTACTTC. Translating gives CASSQGTGNEQYF.

The J gene is TRBJ2-6, the V gene TRBV12-3 or TRBV12-4, with 7 bases fitting TRBD1. J was trimmed by 2 bases and V by 6 bases; bases with no gene match: 4. The CDR3 sequence is 15 residues long. The CDR3 DNA follows: TGTGCCAGCAGAAACACAGGGGCTGGGGCCAACGTCCTGACTTTC. Amino acid sequence: CASRNTGAGANVLTF.

This clonotype was seen a handful of times. The chain employs TRBV9 and TRBJ2-2, with a tentative D call TRBD2 (5 bases). CDR1 and CDR2 from the germline V gene are SGDLS and YYNGEE. The V end was cut by 4 bases, the J end by 8 bases, with 12 bases between. This CDR3 spans 13 amino acids. In DNA, the CDR3 is TGTGCCAGCAGCAAAGCAGGAGGAGGGGAGCTGTTTTTT. Translation: CASSKAGGGELFF. The full variable domain, completed using reference TRBV9 and TRBJ2-2, is DSGVTQTPKHLITATGQRVTLRCSPRSGDLSVYWYQQSLDQGLQFLIQYYNGEERAKGNILERFSAQQFPDLHSELNLSSLELGDSALYFCASSKAGGGELFFGEGSRLTVL.

This chain links TRBV6-5 with TRBJ2-5; D is uncertain. CDR1 and CDR2 from the germline V gene are MNHEY and SVGAGI. CDR3 length: 11 amino acids. Trimming took 8 bases from V and 0 from J, leaving 4 bases between them. The CDR3 nucleotides read TGTGCCAGCGAGAACCAAGAGACCCAGTACTTC. Protein: CASENQETQYF.

This clonotype came up many times. J is TRBJ1-1 and V is TRBV29-1, with 8 bases that match TRBD1. Unmatched junction bases numbered 11, after V lost 8 bases and J lost 6 bases. The CDR3 is 13 amino acids. From germline, CDR1 is SQVTM and CDR2 ANQGSEA. The CDR3 is CSTWGQGASEAFF. The DNA of the CDR3 is TGCAGCACCTGGGGGCAGGGGGCATCTGAAGCTTTCTTT.

V usage is TRBV19 and J usage is TRBJ2-7; TRBD1 agrees at 9 bases. V lost 4 bases to trimming and J lost 1 base; unmatched junction nucleotides: 11. Germline values: CDR1 LNHDA, CDR2 SQIVND (reference sequence). This CDR3 region has 17 residues. The chain's CDR3 is CASSTITGTGLSYEQYF. The DNA for the CDR3 is TGTGCCAGTAGTACAATAACCGGGACAGGGCTTTCCTACGAGCAGTACTTC. Together with reference TRBV19 and TRBJ2-7, the CDR3 gives the full variable domain: DGGITQSPKYLFRKEGQNVTLSCEQNLNHDAMYWYRQDPGQGLRLIYYSQIVNDFQKGDIAEGYSVSREKKESFPLTVTSAQKNPTAFYLCASSTITGTGLSYEQYFGPGTRLTVT.

V usage is TRBV4-2 and J usage is TRBJ2-2; 7 nucleotides match TRBD2. V lost 3 bases to trimming and J lost 4 bases; unmatched junction nucleotides: 8. The CDR3 length is 16 residues. CDR1 LGHNA and CDR2 YNFKEQ come from the germline V gene. The CDR3 DNA sequence: TGTGCCAGCAGCCACCCGGCGACGGGGGGCACCGGGGAGCTGTTTTTT. This translates into CASSHPATGGTGELFF.

The table lists this clonotype with many counts. The chain uses TRBV20-1 and TRBJ2-5; D gene unclear. Germline V gene lookup returns CDR1 DFQATT and CDR2 SNEGSKA (reference sequence). This CDR3 has 12 amino acids. V was trimmed by 6 bases and J by 0 bases, leaving 8 bases between them. The CDR3 DNA follows: TGCAGTGCCCAGAAGGACCAAGAGACCCAGTACTTC. Its translation: CSAQKDQETQYF.

The table lists this clonotype with a few counts. The rearrangement links TRBV6-1 to TRBJ2-4, with D tentatively TRBD2 (5 bases). The CDR3 runs to 15 residues. CDR1 and CDR2 from the germline V gene are MNHNS and SASEGT. Trimming removed 5 bases from V and 7 bases from J, with 18 bases in between. CDR3 in amino acids: CASSTLTGMNNIQYF. In DNA, the CDR3 is TGTGCCAGCAGTACCCTCACGGGGATGAACAACATTCAGTACTTC.

CDR3 nucleotides: TGTGCCAGCAGCTTATCCTTCCCAGATACGCAGTATTTT. This codes for CASSLSFPDTQYF. The chain couples TRBV13 to TRBJ2-3; D ambiguous. The germline V and J ends were trimmed by 2 bases and 4 bases, with 7 bases remaining between them. Germline V gene lookup returns CDR1 PRHDT and CDR2 FYEKMQ (reference sequence). The CDR3 has 13 amino acids.

This chain links TRBV3-1 with TRBJ2-7; TRBD2 aligns across 10 bases. From germline, CDR1 is LGHDT and CDR2 YNNKEL (reference sequence). This CDR3 contains 15 residues. Trimming took 4 bases from V and 4 from J; bases not matched to a gene: 7. The CDR3: CASSPPGLALYEQYF. The CDR3 DNA reads TGTGCCAGCAGCCCCCCGGGACTAGCGTTATACGAGCAGTACTTC.

This clonotype has a handful of counts. J is TRBJ1-1 and V is TRBV7-9; 7 positions agree with TRBD1. From germline, CDR1 is SEHNR and CDR2 FQNEAQ (reference sequence). The CDR3 runs 14 residues. V trimming: 6 bases; J trimming: 4 bases; junction bases outside the gene matches: 8. The CDR3 loop is CASSGQARSTEAFF. CDR3 in DNA: TGTGCCAGCAGTGGACAGGCCAGGAGCACTGAAGCTTTCTTT. The complete variable domain, with remaining parts taken from reference TRBV7-9 and TRBJ1-1, reads DTGVSQNPRHKITKRGQNVTFRCDPISEHNRLYWYRQTLGQGPEFLTYFQNEAQLEKSRLLSDRFSAERPKGSFSTLEIQRTEQGDSAMYLCASSGQARSTEAFFGQGTRLTVV.

V is TRBV27 and J is TRBJ2-7; D might be TRBD1 (6 bases). Between the trimmed V and J ends, which lost 6 bases and 4 bases, there was a span of 13 bases. Germline CDR1 reads MNHEY; CDR2 reads SMNVEV (reference sequence). The CDR3 is made up of 13 amino acids. CDR3 sequence (DNA): TGTGCCAGCAGCTACGGGACACATTACGAGCAGTACTTC. Residues: CASSYGTHYEQYF.